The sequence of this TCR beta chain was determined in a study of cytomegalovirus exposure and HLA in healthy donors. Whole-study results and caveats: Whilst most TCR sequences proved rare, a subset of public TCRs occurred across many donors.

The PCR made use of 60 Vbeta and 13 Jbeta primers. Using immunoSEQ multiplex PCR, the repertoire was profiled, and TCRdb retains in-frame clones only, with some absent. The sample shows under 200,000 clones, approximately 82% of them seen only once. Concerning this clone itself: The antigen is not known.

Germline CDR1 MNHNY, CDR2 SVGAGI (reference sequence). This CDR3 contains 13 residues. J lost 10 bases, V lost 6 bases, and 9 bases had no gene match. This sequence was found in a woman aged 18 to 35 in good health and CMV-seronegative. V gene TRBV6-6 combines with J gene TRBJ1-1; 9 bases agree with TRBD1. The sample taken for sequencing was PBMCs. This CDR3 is CASSQRDRAGAFF. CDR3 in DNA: TGTGCCAGCAGCCAGAGGGACAGGGCGGGAGCTTTCTTT.